One and the same sample provided the 2 T cell receptor beta chains below, sequenced in a study of response to subunit inactivated influenza vaccine. MiXCR, applied by TCRdb to the RT-PCR reads, yields one record per CDR3 protein. This table has over 800,000 distinct CDR3 sequences, 21% appearing once. The sequencing used PBMCs from blood, collected more than 4 days after vaccination. The receptors shown here come from a man aged 45-60 years who received an inactivated influenza vaccine.

The chain employs TRBV28 and TRBJ2-7; the D is unclear. Germline CDR1 is MDHEN and CDR2 is SYDVKM. CDR3 length equals 15 residues. The V end was cut by 6 bases, the J end by 3 bases, with 18 bases between. This CDR3 is CASSLSPVPFYEQYF. CDR3 bases: TGTGCCAGCAGCCTTTCCCCTGTCCCTTTCTACGAGCAGTACTTC. Looking up the rest from reference TRBV28 and TRBJ2-7 gives the full variable domain: DVKVTQSSRYLVKRTGEKVFLECVQDMDHENMFWYRQDPGLGLRLIYFSYDVKMKEKGDIPEGYSVSREKKERFSLILESASTNQTSMYLCASSLSPVPFYEQYFGPGTRLTVT.

The sample holds a few counts of this clonotype. CDR3 sequence reads: CASSQNTGYQETQYF. In DNA form, the CDR3 reads TGTGCCAGCAGCCAAAACACAGGGTACCAAGAGACCCAGTACTTC. The chain carries TRBV3-1 and TRBJ2-5, with D perhaps matching TRBD1 (6 bases). The CDR3 has 15 amino acids. Looked up from germline, CDR1 is LGHDT and CDR2 is YNNKEL (reference sequence). V gave up 2 bases and J gave up 0 bases, with 10 bases separating them.